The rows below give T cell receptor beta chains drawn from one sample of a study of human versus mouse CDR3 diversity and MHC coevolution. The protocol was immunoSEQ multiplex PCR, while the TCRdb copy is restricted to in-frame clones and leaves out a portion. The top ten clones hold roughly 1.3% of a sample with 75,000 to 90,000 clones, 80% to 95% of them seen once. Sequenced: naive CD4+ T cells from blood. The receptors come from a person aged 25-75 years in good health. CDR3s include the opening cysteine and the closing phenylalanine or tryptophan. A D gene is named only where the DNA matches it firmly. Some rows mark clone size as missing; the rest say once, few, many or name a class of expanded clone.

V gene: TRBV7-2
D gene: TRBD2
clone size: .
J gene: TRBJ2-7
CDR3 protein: CASSPRSGGPYEQYF
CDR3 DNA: TGTGCCAGCAGCCCTCGATCGGGGGGGCCCTACGAGCAGTACTTC

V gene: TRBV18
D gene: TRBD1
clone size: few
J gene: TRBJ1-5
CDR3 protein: CASSSGQGEQPQHF
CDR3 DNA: TGTGCCAGCTCAAGTGGACAGGGAGAACAGCCCCAGCATTTT

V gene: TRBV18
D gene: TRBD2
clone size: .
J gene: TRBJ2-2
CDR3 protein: CASSPKTSTLWPGELFF
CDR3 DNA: TGTGCCAGCTCACCAAAGACTAGCACTTTATGGCCCGGGGAGCTGTTTTTT

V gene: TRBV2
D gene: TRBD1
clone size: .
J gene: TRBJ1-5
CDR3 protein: CASSGQGGFEPQHF
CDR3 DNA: TGTGCCAGCAGCGGACAGGGGGGTTTTGAGCCCCAGCATTTT

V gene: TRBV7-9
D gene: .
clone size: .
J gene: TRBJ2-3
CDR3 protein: CASSSRLGASTDTQYF
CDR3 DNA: TGTGCCAGCAGCTCCCGACTAGGAGCTAGCACAGATACGCAGTATTTT

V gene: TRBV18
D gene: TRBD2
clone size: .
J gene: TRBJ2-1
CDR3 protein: CASSPREGTTYNEQFF
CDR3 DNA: TGTGCCAGCTCACCCCGGGAGGGTACGACCTACAATGAGCAGTTCTTC

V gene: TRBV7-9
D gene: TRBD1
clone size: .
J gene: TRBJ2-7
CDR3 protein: CASSSRPGTGNEQYF
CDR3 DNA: TGTGCCAGCAGCTCCCGTCCCGGGACAGGGAACGAGCAGTACTTC

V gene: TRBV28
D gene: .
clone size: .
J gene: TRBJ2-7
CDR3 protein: CATVRRGFEQYF
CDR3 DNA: TGTGCCACCGTCCGGAGAGGGTTCGAGCAGTACTTC

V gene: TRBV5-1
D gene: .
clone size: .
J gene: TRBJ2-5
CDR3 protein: CASSLAWRQETQYF
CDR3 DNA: TGCGCCAGCAGCTTAGCGTGGCGCCAAGAGACCCAGTACTTC

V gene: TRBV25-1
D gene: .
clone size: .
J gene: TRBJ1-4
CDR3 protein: CASSDFSGEYEKLFF
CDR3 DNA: TGTGCCAGCAGTGACTTTTCAGGGGAGTATGAAAAACTGTTTTTT

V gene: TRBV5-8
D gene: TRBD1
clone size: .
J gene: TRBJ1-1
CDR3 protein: CASSRPPGQGAGRTEAFF
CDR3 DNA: TGTGCCAGCAGCCGACCCCCGGGACAGGGGGCCGGTAGGACTGAAGCTTTCTTT

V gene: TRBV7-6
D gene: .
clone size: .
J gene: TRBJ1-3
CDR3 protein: CASSPRTMGGASGNTIYF
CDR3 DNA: TGTGCCAGCAGCCCCCGGACAATGGGAGGGGCCTCTGGAAACACCATATATTTT

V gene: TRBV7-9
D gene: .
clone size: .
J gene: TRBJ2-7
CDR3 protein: CASSRQARARNEQYF
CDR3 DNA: TGTGCCAGCAGTCGCCAAGCCAGAGCGAGGAACGAGCAGTACTTC

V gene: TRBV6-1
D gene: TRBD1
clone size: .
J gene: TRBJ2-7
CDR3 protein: CASNRAGTGLYEQYF
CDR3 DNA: TGTGCCAGCAACCGAGCCGGGACAGGCCTCTACGAGCAGTACTTC

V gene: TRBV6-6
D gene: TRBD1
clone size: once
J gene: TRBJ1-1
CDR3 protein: CATWDRGSGTEAFF
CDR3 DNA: TGTGCCACCTGGGACAGGGGATCCGGCACTGAAGCTTTCTTT

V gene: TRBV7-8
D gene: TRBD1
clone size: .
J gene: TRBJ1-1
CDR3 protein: CASSQRPTGEKGF
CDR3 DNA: TGTGCCAGCAGCCAGCGCCCAACAGGGGAAAAGGGATTT